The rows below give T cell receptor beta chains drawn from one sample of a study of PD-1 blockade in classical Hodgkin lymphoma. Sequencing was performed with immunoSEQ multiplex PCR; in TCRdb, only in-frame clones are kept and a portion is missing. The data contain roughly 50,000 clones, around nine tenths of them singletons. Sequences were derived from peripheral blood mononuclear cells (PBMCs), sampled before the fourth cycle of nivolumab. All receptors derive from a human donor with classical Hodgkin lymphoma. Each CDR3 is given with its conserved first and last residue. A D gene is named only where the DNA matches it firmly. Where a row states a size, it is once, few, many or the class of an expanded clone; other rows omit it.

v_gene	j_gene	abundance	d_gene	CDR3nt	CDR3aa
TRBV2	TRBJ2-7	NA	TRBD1	TGTGCCAGCAGCGGTTGGACAGGGCAGCAGTACTTC	CASSGWTGQQYF
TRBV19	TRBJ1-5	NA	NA	TGTGCCAGTAGTATATGGGACACCAGCAATCAGCCCCAGCATTTT	CASSIWDTSNQPQHF
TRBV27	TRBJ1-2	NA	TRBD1	TGTGCCAGCAGGCTCAGGGCAGGGGGACCCTATGGCTACACCTTC	CASRLRAGGPYGYTF
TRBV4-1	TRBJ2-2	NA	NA	TGCGCCAGCAGCCAAGTACCGCGCGCCGCCGGGGAGCTGTTTTTT	CASSQVPRAAGELFF
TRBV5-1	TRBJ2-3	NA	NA	TGCGCCAGCAGCTTGCAAGGGGCGAGCACAGATACGCAGTATTTT	CASSLQGASTDTQYF
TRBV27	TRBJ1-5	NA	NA	TGTGCCAGCAAATTCAGGGGCGATAGCAATCAGCCCCAGCATTTT	CASKFRGDSNQPQHF
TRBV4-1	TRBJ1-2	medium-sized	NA	TGCGCCAGCAGCCAAGATCCTACAGAACACTATGGCTACACCTTC	CASSQDPTEHYGYTF
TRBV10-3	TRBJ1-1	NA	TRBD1	TGTGCCATCAGTGGAGGGCAGGGGGGGAACACTGAAGCTTTCTTT	CAISGGQGGNTEAFF
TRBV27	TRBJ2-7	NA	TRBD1	TGTGCCAGCAGTCGCCCGGGACAGGGGTTCTACGAGCAGTACTTC	CASSRPGQGFYEQYF
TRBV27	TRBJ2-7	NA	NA	TGTGCCAGCAGTGGATACCGGAGGGGCGATATCTACGAGCAGTACTTC	CASSGYRRGDIYEQYF
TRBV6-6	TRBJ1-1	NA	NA	TGTGCCAGCAGCTCAGGGACGGCCGGCGGCACTGAAGCTTTCTTT	CASSSGTAGGTEAFF
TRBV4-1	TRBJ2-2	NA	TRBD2	TGCGCCAGCAGCCATGGCCGACTAGCGTCGAACACCGGGGAGCTGTTTTTT	CASSHGRLASNTGELFF
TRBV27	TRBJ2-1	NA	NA	TGTGCCAGGACGGGTCTGGTGGATGAGCAGTTCTTC	CARTGLVDEQFF
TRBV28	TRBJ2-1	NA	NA	TGTGCCAGCCCTTCCCACAATGAGCAGTTCTTC	CASPSHNEQFF
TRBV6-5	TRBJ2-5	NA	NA	TGTGCCAGCAGACCCTCTAGAACGGCGAAAACGCACTTC	CASRPSRTAKTHF
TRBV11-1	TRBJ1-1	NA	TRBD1	TGTGCCAGCAGCCGGACAGGGGGCCGATTGGGAGACACTGAAGCTTTCTTT	CASSRTGGRLGDTEAFF
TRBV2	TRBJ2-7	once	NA	TGTGCCAGCAGCGACCCCACCGGGGGCCTCTACGAGCAGTACTTC	CASSDPTGGLYEQYF
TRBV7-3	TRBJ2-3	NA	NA	TGTGCCAGCAGCTTTGGGACCTCCACAGATACGCAGTATTTT	CASSFGTSTDTQYF
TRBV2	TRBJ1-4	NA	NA	TGTGCCAGCACCCCAGGCGGCCTGGGTAACGGTGAAAAACTGTTTTTT	CASTPGGLGNGEKLFF
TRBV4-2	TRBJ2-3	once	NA	TGTGCCAGCAGCCAAGATGGGTTAGCGGCTAGCACAGATACGCAGTATTTT	CASSQDGLAASTDTQYF
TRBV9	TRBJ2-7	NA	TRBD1	TGTGCCAGCAGCGGGACCGGGACAGGGGATGGGTACGAGCAGTACTTC	CASSGTGTGDGYEQYF
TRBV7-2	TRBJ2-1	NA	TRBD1	TGTGCCAGCAGCTTAGCCCTCGGACAGGATGAGCAGTTCTTC	CASSLALGQDEQFF